This TCR beta chain was found in a study of PD-1 blockade in classical Hodgkin lymphoma. Here immunoSEQ multiplex PCR was the method, and the copy in TCRdb shows in-frame clones only, minus some. The sample carries about 21,000 clones, about 85% recorded once. Time point indicated: cycle 4 day 1 (C4D1), after 6 weeks of nivolumab. All trial patients relapsed after autologous stem cell transplantation. The best responses consisted of complete response, partial response or progressive disease. Worth noting for this clone: Its antigen is as yet unknown.

General study points: Whatever underlies the repertoire differences (possibly disease activity or prior therapy) remains undefined.

CDR3 length: 14 amino acids. Germline CDR1 and CDR2: ENHRY and SYGVKD. Between the trimmed V and J ends, which lost 2 bases and 8 bases, there was a span of 14 bases. The chain employs TRBV10-3 and TRBJ2-3; D may match TRBD1 or TRBD2 (6 bases each). The sample here was peripheral blood mononuclear cells (PBMCs), taken before the fourth cycle of nivolumab. The source of this sequence is a human donor with classical Hodgkin lymphoma. The CDR3 region is CAISEITGGLTQYF. As DNA, the CDR3 is TGTGCCATCAGTGAGATAACTGGGGGGCTTACGCAGTATTTT.